These T cell receptor beta chains were read from a single sample in a study of CD8 T cells in ankylosing spondylitis. TCRdb analysed the 5' RACE reads with MiXCR anew, one entry per CDR3 protein. The sample carries some 340,000 distinct CDR3 sequences, over 12% recorded once. Sequencing was carried out using blood, either unsorted or a sorted T cell fraction (not recorded which). All receptors derive from a male donor with ankylosing spondylitis or in good health (not recorded which). CDR3s include the opening cysteine and the closing phenylalanine or tryptophan. The D gene is left open where the match is weak. Expanded clones are given a class, and other clones once, few, many or no size at all.

TRBJ2-3 - TRBV4-1 - TGCGCCAGCAGCCAAGCTGGGGCTAGCACAGATACGCAGTATTTT CASSQAGASTDTQYF
TRBJ1-6 - TRBV6-1 - TGTGCCAGCAGTGAACGGGGTAATTCACCCCTCCACTTT CASSERGNSPLHF
TRBJ2-1 TRBD2 TRBV20-1 few TGCAGTGCTGAAGCTAGCGGGAGAGGCTCCTACAATGAGCAGTTCTTC CSAEASGRGSYNEQFF
TRBJ1-2 - TRBV10-3 - TGTGCCATCACCTCGGAGCAGGTTGGCTACACCTTC CAITSEQVGYTF
TRBJ1-1 - TRBV7-9 many TGTGCCAGCAGCCCGGGTTGGGGGGCATCGAACACTGAAGCTTTCTTT CASSPGWGASNTEAFF
TRBJ1-3 - TRBV5-8 - TGTGCCAGCAGCCTCGGGCCATACTCTGGAAACACCATATATTTT CASSLGPYSGNTIYF
TRBJ2-7 TRBD1 TRBV29-1 few TGCAGCGTTTCGGACAGGAAGGGCCCCCCTTACGAGCAGTACTTC CSVSDRKGPPYEQYF
TRBJ1-1 - TRBV10-3 few TGTGCCATCAGTGAGTCGCAGGGGCCCACTGAAGCTTTCTTT CAISESQGPTEAFF
TRBJ1-1 TRBD1 TRBV7-9 few TGTGCCAGCAGCTTTCGACAGGGAGCCACTGAAGCTTTCTTT CASSFRQGATEAFF
TRBJ1-4 - TRBV20-1 few TGCAGTGCACATTGGACCGATGAAAAACTGTTTTTT CSAHWTDEKLFF
TRBJ2-3 - TRBV5-1 few TGCGCCAGCAACCCGAGGGGAGACGGAGGAGATACGCAGTATTTT CASNPRGDGGDTQYF
TRBJ1-2 TRBD1 TRBV12-3/TRBV12-4 many TGTGCCAGCAGTCTGGACAGGGGAACGGGCTATGGCTACACCTTC CASSLDRGTGYGYTF
TRBJ1-4 - TRBV9 many TGTGCCAGCAGCGTAGGAACAATCCACAATGAAAAACTGTTTTTT CASSVGTIHNEKLFF
TRBJ1-3 TRBD1 TRBV18 few TGTGCCAGCTCACCGACAGGGAAGGGAAACACCATATATTTT CASSPTGKGNTIYF
TRBJ2-5 - TRBV12-3/TRBV12-4 many TGTGCCAGCAGTTTCGGGGCGGAGACCCAGTACTTC CASSFGAETQYF
TRBJ1-1 - TRBV7-2 many TGTGCCAGCAGCTTACATCCTTTGGGGACAAACGGTGAAGCTTTCTTT CASSLHPLGTNGEAFF
TRBJ2-5 TRBD2 TRBV20-1 few TGCAGTGCTAGAGTGGGTAGCGGGTACCAAGAGACCCAGTACTTC CSARVGSGYQETQYF
TRBJ2-1 TRBD1 TRBV7-7 - TGTGCCAGCAGCTTTGGGGACAGGGGGGACAATGAGCAGTTCTTC CASSFGDRGDNEQFF
TRBJ2-1 - TRBV12-5 few TGTGCTAGTAATATTGCAGGCCATGAGCAGTTCTTC CASNIAGHEQFF
TRBJ2-7 TRBD1 TRBV5-6 few TGTGCCAGCAGCCGGATAAATAGCGGGACAGGGGGTGAAGACGAGCAGTACTTC CASSRINSGTGGEDEQYF
TRBJ2-7 - TRBV20-1 few TGCAGTGCCCCCTACCCGGCCCCCTACGAGCAGTACTTC CSAPYPAPYEQYF
TRBJ1-2 TRBD1 TRBV12-3/TRBV12-4 many TGTGCCAGCAGTTTGGCAGGGGGATATGGCTACACCTTC CASSLAGGYGYTF
TRBJ1-2 - TRBV27 many TGTGCCAGCAGTTACGGGGCAGGCTATGGCTACACCTTC CASSYGAGYGYTF
TRBJ2-3 - TRBV9 few TGTGCCAGCAGCATTAGGATTGAAGATACGCAGTATTTT CASSIRIEDTQYF
TRBJ1-1 - TRBV5-1 few TGCGCCAGCAGCTGGGGGGGCGAGGGGACTGAAGCTTTCTTT CASSWGGEGTEAFF
TRBJ1-1 - TRBV6-5 - TGTGCCAGCAGTTACTTTCCGGGAGCCCCTTTTGAAGCTTTCTTT CASSYFPGAPFEAFF
TRBJ2-1 TRBD2 TRBV12-5 few TGTGCTAGTGGGGGGACTAGCGGGAGAGAGCAGTTCTTC CASGGTSGREQFF
TRBJ2-1 TRBD1 TRBV9 - TGTGCCAGCAGCGTGGGACAGGGGCTGGAGCAGTTCTTC CASSVGQGLEQFF
TRBJ2-7 - TRBV12-3/TRBV12-4 many TGTGCCAGCAGTTTAATGAGGGTGGAACGTGGCGAGCAGTACTTC CASSLMRVERGEQYF
TRBJ1-6 TRBD1 TRBV5-1 - TGCGCCAGCAGCCCGGAGACAGGGTGGAATTCACCCCTCCACTTT CASSPETGWNSPLHF
TRBJ2-3 - TRBV18 few TGTGCCAGCTCACCACGGGCAGGGGAGACAGATACGCAGTATTTT CASSPRAGETDTQYF
TRBJ2-1 - TRBV18 - TGTGCCAGCTCACCACGACTGGGGGGGCCGAGCTCCTACAATGAGCAGTTCTTC CASSPRLGGPSSYNEQFF
TRBJ1-1 - TRBV5-1 many TGCGCCAGCAGCTTGGAATCCGGGGGGAACACTGAAGCTTTCTTT CASSLESGGNTEAFF
TRBJ2-7 TRBD1 TRBV5-1 - TGCGCCAGCAGCCAAACAGGGGTCGAGCAGTACTTC CASSQTGVEQYF
TRBJ2-5 - TRBV7-9 - TGTGCCAGCAGCACCGGATCTAGCGTTCAAGAGACCCAGTACTTC CASSTGSSVQETQYF
TRBJ2-1 - TRBV25-1 - TGTGCCAGCAGTTTATTGGGCTTCAATGAGCAGTTCTTC CASSLLGFNEQFF
TRBJ2-3 - TRBV4-1 few TGCGCCAGCAGCCAAGATCGGGGCCGAACGAATACGCAGTATTTT CASSQDRGRTNTQYF
TRBJ2-5 TRBD2 TRBV5-1 - TGCGCCAGCAGCCCCGGCAGCGGGGGAACCAAAGAGACCCAGTACTTC CASSPGSGGTKETQYF
TRBJ2-1 - TRBV20-1 few TGCAGTGCTAGAGCCCAGCGGGTAGAGCAGTTCTTC CSARAQRVEQFF
TRBJ2-7 - TRBV3-1 few TGTGCCAGCAGCCAAGCGCGGGCAAAGGAGTACTTC CASSQARAKEYF
TRBJ1-1 - TRBV4-2 few TGTGCCAGCAGCCAAGGTGGACAGCCGAACACTGAAGCTTTCTTT CASSQGGQPNTEAFF
TRBJ2-7 - TRBV6-1 - TGTGCCAGCAGTGAAGCGGGGAACGAGCAGTACTTC CASSEAGNEQYF
TRBJ1-6 - TRBV5-1 few TGCGCCAGCCAAACCGGGACTGTTGATAATTCACCCCTCCACTTT CASQTGTVDNSPLHF
TRBJ2-5 - TRBV20-1 many TGCAGTGCTAGTTCCCTAGCCCCACCGATCCAGTACTTC CSASSLAPPIQYF
TRBJ2-5 - TRBV27 - TGTGCCAGCAGGGTGACAGAGACCCAGTACTTC CASRVTETQYF
TRBJ1-2 TRBD1 TRBV28 - TGTGCCAGCGGACGCCCGGCAGGGGGGTATGGCTACACCTTC CASGRPAGGYGYTF
TRBJ1-2 - TRBV3-1 few TGTGCCAGCAGCCACTCCGGGACCGGGGGGGCCAACTATGGCTACACCTTC CASSHSGTGGANYGYTF
TRBJ2-1 TRBD1 TRBV5-1 - TGCGCCAGCCTAAGTGACAGGGACAATGAGCAGTTCTTC CASLSDRDNEQFF
TRBJ1-4 - TRBV6-5 many TGTGCCAGCAGTTACAATATGGGCCGGGGAGAAAAACTGTTTTTT CASSYNMGRGEKLFF
TRBJ1-6 - TRBV20-1 - TGCAGTGCTAGTCCGGGTTGGACAGAATATTCACCCCTCCACTTT CSASPGWTEYSPLHF
TRBJ2-1 TRBD1 TRBV6-5 few TGTGCCAGCAGTACCTCGAGGGACAGGGGCGTGTATGAGCAGTTCTTC CASSTSRDRGVYEQFF
TRBJ2-1 - TRBV7-9 many TGTGCCAGCAGCTTACTACTTTACAATGAGCAGTTCTTC CASSLLLYNEQFF
TRBJ2-1 TRBD2 TRBV6-1 many TGTGCCAGCAGTGAAGCAAGGACTAGCGGGGGGCGGAATGAGCAGTTCTTC CASSEARTSGGRNEQFF
TRBJ2-7 TRBD2 TRBV9 - TGTGCCAGCAGCGTCACCGGGACTAGCTACGAGCAGTACTTC CASSVTGTSYEQYF